This T cell receptor (beta chain) derives from a study of OX40 agonist ivuxolimab in advanced cancers. Patients with a history of autoimmune disease or on systemic immunosuppression were excluded. Sequencing was performed with immunoSEQ multiplex PCR; in TCRdb, only in-frame clones are kept and a portion is missing. The sample lists fewer than 90,000 clones; more than 75% were seen once. Germline V gives CDR1 LGHNT, CDR2 FRNRAP. The CDR3 consists of 16 residues. Between the trimmed V and J ends, which lost 1 base and 2 bases, there was a span of 15 bases. The chain employs TRBV12-5 and TRBJ2-7, with D unresolved. The sequence was collected from an adult with an advanced solid tumor such as melanoma, head and neck, liver or kidney cancer. This material consisted of CD4+ or CD8+ T cells sorted from blood, taken in a trial of the OX40 agonist ivuxolimab. For the CDR3, the DNA is TGTGCTAGTGGTTTGGGGCGGAGCATAGGTACCTACGAGCAGTACTTC. Protein product: CASGLGRSIGTYEQYF.